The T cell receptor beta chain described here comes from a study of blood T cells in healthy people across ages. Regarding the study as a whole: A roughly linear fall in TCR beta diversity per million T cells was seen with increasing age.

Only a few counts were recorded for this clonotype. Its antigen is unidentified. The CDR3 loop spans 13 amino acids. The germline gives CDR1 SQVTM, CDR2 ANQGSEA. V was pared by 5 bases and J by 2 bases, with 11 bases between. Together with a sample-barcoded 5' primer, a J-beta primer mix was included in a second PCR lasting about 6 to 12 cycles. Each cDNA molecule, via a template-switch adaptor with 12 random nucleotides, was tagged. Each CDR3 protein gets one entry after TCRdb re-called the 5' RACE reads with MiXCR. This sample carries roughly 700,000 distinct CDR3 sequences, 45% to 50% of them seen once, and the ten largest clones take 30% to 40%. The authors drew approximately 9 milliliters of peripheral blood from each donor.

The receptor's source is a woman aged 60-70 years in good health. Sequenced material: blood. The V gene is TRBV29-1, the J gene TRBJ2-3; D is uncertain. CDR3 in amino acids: CSVSLLPTDTQYF. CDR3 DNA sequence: TGCAGCGTTTCACTTCTTCCCACAGATACGCAGTATTTT.